This TCR beta chain was profiled in a study of blood T cell repertoires in COVID-19. Study background: Samples of COVID-19 (acute and convalescent) were obtained from the United States, Italy and Spain.

There are 12 residues in the CDR3. The germline CDR1 and CDR2 sequences are SQVTM and ANQGSEA. V was clipped by 6 bases and J by 7 bases; unmatched bases: 6. Study processing details: Using reference gene primer amplification, nucleated cell counts were estimated. The table came from immunoSEQ multiplex PCR; TCRdb's copy has only in-frame clones and leaves some out. V, J and clone size derive from that table, while D and trimming were established from the DNA sequence. The table includes 200,000 to 250,000 clones, around 83% detected once. The source is a man aged 50-60 years with active or convalescent COVID-19. Sequencing was performed on peripheral blood. The V gene is TRBV29-1, the J gene TRBJ1-2; 9 bases match TRBD1. The CDR3 sequence: CSVETGGGGYTF. For the CDR3, the DNA is TGCAGCGTCGAGACAGGGGGAGGTGGCTACACCTTC.